A single sample is the source of the 22 T cell receptor beta chains below, sequenced in a study of beta chain features in type 1 diabetes. These TCRs are of unknown antigen specificity. As every portion of the isolated RNA was reverse transcribed, the sequencing read expressed TCRB transcripts. Sequencing was performed with immunoSEQ multiplex PCR; in TCRdb, only in-frame clones are kept and a portion is missing. The repertoire holds about 260,000 clones, with about 20% as singletons. Study-level results: Shortening that was moderate but significant affected the TCRB CDR3s of Type 1 diabetes patients in all four CD4+ subsets.

What was sequenced was naive CD4+ T cells from blood. Source of these receptors: a woman aged 40 to 55 with type 1 diabetes.

The V gene is TRBV6-5, the J gene TRBJ2-3, with D unclear. Trimming removed 4 bases from V and 2 bases from J, with 4 bases in between. The CDR3 spans 12 residues. CDR1 is MNHEY, CDR2 SVGAGI, per germline. The CDR3 protein is CASSSTTDTQYF. The DNA for the CDR3 is TGTGCCAGCAGTTCTACCACAGATACGCAGTATTTT.

The chain recombines TRBV18 with TRBJ2-5; a possible D gene is TRBD2 (5 bases). The CDR3 extends over 12 amino acids. Trimming stripped 2 bases from V and 5 bases from J, with 6 bases between. CDR1 KGHSH and CDR2 LQKENI come from the germline V gene. This chain's CDR3 is CASSPTGETQYF. The CDR3 region has the DNA TGTGCCAGCTCACCAACGGGGGAGACCCAGTACTTC.

The genes are TRBV28 and TRBJ2-5, with TRBD2 identical over 7 bases. This CDR3 region has 14 residues. V trimming: 6 bases; J trimming: 4 bases; junction bases outside the gene matches: 8. Germline V gives CDR1 MDHEN, CDR2 SYDVKM. CDR3 amino acids: CASRLRTRGETQYF. DNA for the CDR3: TGTGCCAGCAGGCTCCGGACTAGAGGAGAGACCCAGTACTTC. Complete variable domain (other parts from reference TRBV28 and TRBJ2-5): DVKVTQSSRYLVKRTGEKVFLECVQDMDHENMFWYRQDPGLGLRLIYFSYDVKMKEKGDIPEGYSVSREKKERFSLILESASTNQTSMYLCASRLRTRGETQYFGPGTRLLVL.

This clone has just a few counts. The sample contains more than one DNA sequence encoding this CDR3. The chain is built from TRBV7-2 and TRBJ2-5; the D gene is possibly TRBD2 (5 bases). The CDR3 length is 14 residues. The germline V gene encodes CDR1 SGHTA and CDR2 FQGNSA. Between the trimmed V and J ends, which lost 1 base and 5 bases, there was a span of 11 bases. This CDR3 reads CASSLGLAGETQYF. The CDR3 DNA reads TGTGCCAGCAGCTTAGGTCTAGCTGGGGAGACCCAGTACTTC.

The chain recombines TRBV18 with TRBJ2-5; TRBD2 matches 11 bases. Germline lookup yields CDR1 KGHSH and CDR2 LQKENI. The CDR3 spans 15 residues. V shed 4 bases, J shed 1 base, and the junction held 2 bases outside the gene matches. The CDR3, as DNA: TGTGCCAGCTCACGGACTAGCGGGCCCCAAGAGACCCAGTACTTC. This sequence encodes CASSRTSGPQETQYF.

V gene TRBV5-1 combines with J gene TRBJ2-1; D is possibly TRBD1 (6 bases). Looked up from germline, CDR1 is SGHRS and CDR2 is YFSETQ. This CDR3 region has 13 residues. V gave up 3 bases and J gave up 12 bases, with 16 bases separating them. In DNA, the CDR3 is TGCGCCAGCAGCTCGGACAGTCTTCAAGCGCAGTTCTTC. Its translation is CASSSDSLQAQFF.

This sequence joins TRBV7-3 and TRBJ2-1; TRBD2 aligns across 8 bases. The CDR3 loop spans 17 amino acids. After removal of 0 bases from V and 9 bases from J, the junction contained 13 bases not matched to a gene. CDR1 SGHTA and CDR2 FQGTGA come from the germline V gene. This chain's CDR3 is CASSLTQSGGTSAEQFF. In nucleotides, the CDR3 is TGTGCCAGCAGCTTAACGCAAAGCGGGGGTACGTCCGCTGAGCAGTTCTTC.

This rearrangement joins TRBV7-2 to TRBJ2-1, with TRBD2 matching 10 bases. Per germline, CDR1 SGHTA and CDR2 FQGNSA. V trimming: 1 base; J trimming: 6 bases; junction bases outside the gene matches: 0. The CDR3 has 14 residues. The CDR3 loop is CASSLGLAGNEQFF. Written as DNA, the CDR3 is TGTGCCAGCAGCTTAGGACTAGCGGGCAATGAGCAGTTCTTC.

The chain links TRBV30 to TRBJ1-4; possibly TRBD1 for D (5 bases). The CDR3 consists of 13 residues. The germline gives CDR1 GTSNPN, CDR2 SVGIG (reference sequence). Between the trimmed V and J ends, which lost 6 bases and 7 bases, there was a span of 15 bases. The CDR3 loop is CACSTAAPEKLFF. The CDR3 DNA follows: TGTGCCTGCTCGACAGCAGCTCCTGAAAAACTGTTTTTT.

There are a few counts of this clone. Within the sample, other DNA sequences also encode this same CDR3. The chain has TRBV28 and TRBJ2-7, with D possibly TRBD2 on 6 matching bases. Trimming took off 5 bases at V and 1 base at J, with 15 bases between the two ends. The CDR3 has 15 residues. The germline V gene has CDR1 MDHEN and CDR2 SYDVKM. This CDR3 reads CASSLGGETSYEQYF. CDR3 coding DNA: TGTGCCAGCAGTCTTGGCGGGGAAACATCCTACGAGCAGTACTTC.

CDR3 loop: CAIRLAAYNEQFF. The CDR3 region has the DNA TGTGCCATCAGGCTAGCGGCCTACAATGAGCAGTTCTTC. This chain joins TRBV10-3 and TRBJ2-1, with TRBD2 matching 7 bases. V shed 6 bases and J 2 bases; nucleotides not matched to a gene: 1. The length of the CDR3 is 13 residues. Germline V lookup: CDR1 ENHRY, CDR2 SYGVKD.

This clone has a handful of counts. The chain carries TRBV6-1 and TRBJ2-1, with 8 bases identical to TRBD1. This CDR3 has 12 amino acids. Germline loops: CDR1 MNHNS, CDR2 SASEGT. With 11 bases clipped from V and 8 bases from J, the junction kept 8 bases outside the gene matches. The CDR3 region has the DNA TGTGCCGGTAGGACAGGGTGGGATGAGCAGTTCTTC. Translated, it gives CAGRTGWDEQFF.

Comment on this clone: The identical CDR3 is also encoded by other nucleotide sequences in the sample. The chain combines TRBV9 with TRBJ2-5, with TRBD1 matching 8 bases. This CDR3 is 14 amino acids long. V lost 2 bases and J lost 4; bases outside the gene matches: 4. Per germline, CDR1 SGDLS and CDR2 YYNGEE. The CDR3 loop reads CASSVDRGGETQYF. Written as DNA, the CDR3 is TGTGCCAGCAGCGTCGACAGGGGAGGAGAGACCCAGTACTTC.

This clone was detected only a few times. The rearrangement links TRBV7-2 to TRBJ2-7; 13 bases match TRBD2. J was trimmed by 5 bases and V by 4 bases; bases with no gene match: 11. CDR3 length: 17 amino acids. In germline, CDR1 is SGHTA, CDR2 FQGNSA. CDR3 nucleotide sequence: TGTGCCAGCAGCTCACGCCCCCGGACTAGCGGGGGCCACGAGCAGTACTTC. It is translated as CASSSRPRTSGGHEQYF.

The J gene is TRBJ2-1, the V gene TRBV9; D is ambiguous. CDR1 and CDR2 (germline): SGDLS, YYNGEE. V was cut by 2 bases and J by 0 bases, with 9 bases left in between. This CDR3 is built from 15 residues. The CDR3 DNA reads TGTGCCAGCAGCGTGATTTCCAGCTCCTACAATGAGCAGTTCTTC. Translating gives CASSVISSSYNEQFF.

This chain connects TRBV7-2 to TRBJ1-1, with TRBD1 as a possible D gene (5 bases). Between the trimmed V and J ends, which lost 0 bases and 11 bases, there was a span of 19 bases. The CDR3 spans 15 residues. Germline-derived CDR1 and CDR2 are SGHTA and FQGNSA. This CDR3 reads CASSLAAQVHLGAFF. The CDR3 nucleotides are TGTGCCAGCAGCTTAGCGGCACAGGTCCACCTTGGGGCTTTCTTT.

This clone came up a few times. The chain uses TRBV27 and TRBJ1-4; perhaps TRBD1 as D (5 bases). Between the trimmed V and J ends, which lost 8 bases and 7 bases, there was a span of 14 bases. Germline CDR1 MNHEY, CDR2 SMNVEV (reference sequence). The CDR3 loop spans 13 amino acids. For the CDR3, the DNA is TGTGCCAGCGGCCCAGGGTGGGGTGAAAAACTGTTTTTT. Translating it yields CASGPGWGEKLFF.

The chain links TRBV5-1 to TRBJ2-1; perhaps TRBD2 as D (6 bases). The CDR3 consists of 14 residues. Germline V CDR1 and CDR2: SGHRS, YFSETQ. V was clipped by 1 base and J by 5 bases, with 10 bases between them. The CDR3 bases are TGCGCCAGCAGCTTGCCTAGCGTAAACAATGAGCAGTTCTTC. This sequence encodes CASSLPSVNNEQFF.

The V and J genes are TRBV6-5 and TRBJ1-5; no firm D call. The CDR3 spans 15 residues. The germline V and J ends were trimmed by 3 bases and 2 bases, with 11 bases remaining between them. The V gene's germline CDR1 is MNHEY and CDR2 SVGAGI. In DNA, the CDR3 is TGTGCCAGCAGTTATAGGCAGGCAGGCAATCAGCCCCAGCATTTT. It yields the protein CASSYRQAGNQPQHF.

There are a few counts of this clone. The CDR3 nucleotides are TGCAGCGTTGGGAGCAACAGGATATCTGAGCAGTTCTTC. It encodes CSVGSNRISEQFF. This chain joins TRBV29-1 and TRBJ2-1; tentative D call: TRBD1 (5 bases). Germline CDR1 is SQVTM and CDR2 is ANQGSEA. V was clipped by 4 bases and J by 9 bases, with 16 bases between them. The CDR3 runs to 13 residues.

This clone occurred a few times. The rearrangement joins TRBV7-9 to TRBJ2-5; no definite D call. The CDR3 covers 14 residues. From germline, CDR1 is SEHNR and CDR2 FQNEAQ (reference sequence). V was shortened by 5 bases and J by 5 bases, with 15 bases between the two germline ends. The CDR3 is CASSLWSREETQYF. In DNA, the CDR3 is TGTGCCAGCAGCCTCTGGTCCCGAGAGGAGACCCAGTACTTC.

This clone was observed a handful of times. The chain employs TRBV6-5 and TRBJ1-5; 9 bases are shared with TRBD1. Germline CDR1 reads MNHEY; CDR2 reads SVGAGI. Unmatched junction bases numbered 7, after V lost 7 bases and J lost 9 bases. There are 13 residues in the CDR3. The CDR3 sequence is CASTSDRGWPQHF. In nucleotides, the CDR3 is TGTGCCAGCACCTCGGACAGGGGTTGGCCCCAGCATTTT.